These T cell receptor beta chains were read from a single sample in a study of CD8+ T cells in alopecia areata. Here immunoSEQ multiplex PCR was the method, and the copy in TCRdb shows in-frame clones only, minus some. This sample has around 110,000 clones, with roughly three fifths found just once. The source material was CD8+ T cells sorted from blood, sampled at week 24, from a patient treated with tofacitinib. These receptors were taken from a human donor with alopecia areata. Both conserved end residues are part of each CDR3. Each record gives: clone size, V gene, D gene, J gene, CDR3 protein, CDR3 DNA. D genes are given only for firm matches. The size of a clone is reported for some rows only, either as once, few or many, or as a class for expanded clones.

-	TRBV6-1	-	TRBJ1-1	CASNQGNTEAFF	TGTGCCAGCAACCAGGGTAACACTGAAGCTTTCTTT
-	TRBV30	-	TRBJ1-1	CAWSKGHPNTEAFF	TGTGCCTGGAGCAAGGGACACCCTAACACTGAAGCTTTCTTT
-	TRBV13	-	TRBJ2-2	CASSTGTGELFF	TGTGCCAGCAGCACAGGGACCGGGGAGCTGTTTTTT
-	TRBV7-8	-	TRBJ1-5	CASSLERGSNQPQHF	TGTGCCAGCAGCTTAGAAAGGGGTAGCAATCAGCCCCAGCATTTT
-	TRBV23-1	TRBD2	TRBJ2-7	CASSHLSGGRSYEQYF	TGCGCCAGCAGTCATCTCAGCGGGGGCCGCTCCTACGAGCAGTACTTC
-	TRBV6-4	TRBD2	TRBJ2-3	CASSDSGGSADTQYF	TGTGCCAGCAGTGACTCGGGAGGGTCCGCAGATACGCAGTATTTT
-	TRBV6-5	-	TRBJ1-3	CASGGAGGNTIYF	TGTGCCTCCGGGGGCGCAGGAGGAAACACCATATATTTT
-	TRBV27	-	TRBJ1-2	CASSTWTGYGYTF	TGTGCCAGCAGTACCTGGACCGGCTATGGCTACACCTTC
-	TRBV7-9	-	TRBJ2-3	CASSFGTTDTDTQYF	TGTGCCAGCAGCTTCGGGACAACGGACACAGATACGCAGTATTTT
few	TRBV5-6	TRBD1	TRBJ2-2	CASSRTGALYTGELFF	TGTGCCAGCAGCCGGACAGGGGCCCTTTACACCGGGGAGCTGTTTTTT
once	TRBV19	-	TRBJ1-1	CASSNPSDNTEAFF	TGTGCCAGTAGTAACCCCTCCGACAACACTGAAGCTTTCTTT
many	TRBV14	-	TRBJ1-3	CASSPTFVRDAGNTIYF	TGTGCCAGCAGCCCCACCTTCGTCAGGGATGCTGGAAACACCATATATTTT
-	TRBV4-1	-	TRBJ1-6	CASSQVEGADSPLHF	TGCGCCAGCAGCCAAGTCGAGGGTGCTGATTCACCCCTCCACTTT
few	TRBV7-8	-	TRBJ2-3	CASSPLTPAPTQYF	TGTGCCAGCAGCCCATTAACCCCGGCGCCCACGCAGTATTTT
-	TRBV4-1	-	TRBJ2-2	CASSQGTAIVTGELFF	TGCGCCAGCAGCCAAGGGACAGCTATCGTCACCGGGGAGCTGTTTTTT
-	TRBV27	TRBD1	TRBJ2-1	CASRHGTGGLHNEQFF	TGTGCCAGCAGGCACGGGACAGGGGGCCTCCACAATGAGCAGTTCTTC
-	TRBV9	-	TRBJ1-2	CASSVGAGAIYGYTF	TGTGCCAGCAGCGTAGGGGCAGGGGCAATCTATGGCTACACCTTC
-	TRBV27	TRBD2	TRBJ2-5	CASSLKAGAYQETQYF	TGTGCCAGCAGTTTAAAAGCGGGGGCGTACCAAGAGACCCAGTACTTC
-	TRBV29-1	TRBD2	TRBJ2-1	CSVEGSWTSGSNEQFF	TGCAGCGTTGAAGGATCTTGGACTAGCGGTAGCAATGAGCAGTTCTTC
once	TRBV25-1	-	TRBJ1-2	CASSVGNYGYTF	TGTGCCAGCAGTGTAGGAAACTATGGCTACACCTTC
few	TRBV7-9	-	TRBJ1-2	CASSLRDGYGYTF	TGTGCCAGCAGCCTCCGGGACGGCTATGGCTACACCTTC
-	TRBV5-6	-	TRBJ1-1	CASSFNGAEAFF	TGTGCCAGCAGCTTTAATGGGGCAGAAGCTTTCTTT
-	TRBV2	-	TRBJ1-4	CASGTPLRGTNEKLFF	TGTGCCAGCGGGACACCTCTCCGGGGAACTAATGAAAAACTGTTTTTT
-	TRBV10-2	-	TRBJ2-3	CASRGSTDTQYF	TGCGCCAGCAGAGGCAGCACAGATACGCAGTATTTT
-	TRBV30	-	TRBJ1-1	CALDRFGGDTDDTEAFF	TGTGCCTTGGATAGGTTTGGAGGGGACACCGATGACACTGAAGCTTTCTTT
-	TRBV30	TRBD1	TRBJ2-5	CAWDPDRDETQYF	TGTGCCTGGGATCCCGACAGGGATGAGACCCAGTACTTC
-	TRBV2	-	TRBJ1-6	CASSEGWGNSPLHF	TGTGCCAGCAGTGAGGGGTGGGGTAATTCACCCCTCCACTTT
-	TRBV7-9	-	TRBJ2-1	CASSLVGPYNEQFF	TGTGCCAGCAGCTTAGTTGGTCCCTACAATGAGCAGTTCTTC
-	TRBV27	-	TRBJ1-2	CASRSDQGDYGYTF	TGTGCCAGCAGGTCGGACCAGGGTGACTATGGCTACACCTTC
many	TRBV27	-	TRBJ1-1	CASSLVLGRGEAFF	TGTGCCAGCAGTTTAGTTTTGGGGAGGGGGGAAGCTTTCTTT
-	TRBV30	-	TRBJ1-1	CAWSLGTEAFF	TGTGCCTGGAGTCTCGGGACTGAAGCTTTCTTT
-	TRBV4-3	TRBD2	TRBJ2-3	CASSQGRASGVPTQYF	TGCGCCAGCAGCCAAGGGAGGGCTAGCGGGGTCCCAACGCAGTATTTT
-	TRBV21-1	-	TRBJ2-5	CASSKDDTGIEETQYF	TGTGCCAGCAGCAAAGATGATACAGGGATAGAAGAGACCCAGTACTTC
-	TRBV30	TRBD2	TRBJ2-7	CAREGHSETYEQYF	TGTGCCCGGGAGGGACACTCCGAGACCTACGAGCAGTACTTC
-	TRBV9	-	TRBJ2-7	CASSVGDRGTPQYF	TGTGCCAGCAGCGTAGGGGATCGGGGCACACCACAGTACTTC
-	TRBV29-1	-	TRBJ1-1	CSVEGQPNTETFF	TGCAGCGTTGAGGGTCAGCCGAACACTGAAACTTTCTTT
-	TRBV7-2	TRBD1	TRBJ2-1	CASSLAQGAYNEQFF	TGTGCCAGCAGCTTAGCGCAGGGGGCCTACAATGAGCAGTTCTTC
-	TRBV4-1	-	TRBJ2-3	CASSQGKGDTQYF	TGCGCCAGCAGCCAAGGGAAAGGGGATACGCAGTATTTT
-	TRBV7-9	-	TRBJ2-3	CASSNTRVSTDTQYF	TGTGCCAGCAGCAATACTAGAGTTAGCACAGATACGCAGTATTTT
-	TRBV19	-	TRBJ1-6	CASSMDSGNSPLHF	TGTGCCAGTAGTATGGACAGTGGGAATTCACCCCTCCACTTT
-	TRBV10-3	-	TRBJ2-7	CASGSTYEQYF	TGTGCCTCGGGGAGTACCTACGAGCAGTACTTC
-	TRBV27	TRBD1	TRBJ1-3	CASTYRGPGNTIYF	TGTGCCAGCACATACAGGGGGCCAGGAAACACCATATATTTT
-	TRBV2	-	TRBJ2-7	CASSEGYSYEQYF	TGTGCCAGCAGTGAGGGGTACAGCTACGAGCAGTACTTC
-	TRBV4-3	TRBD1	TRBJ2-5	CASSQLYRGQGETQYF	TGCGCCAGCAGCCAGCTTTACAGGGGGCAAGGAGAGACCCAGTACTTC
-	TRBV15	-	TRBJ1-2	CATSRANNYGYTF	TGTGCCACCAGCAGGGCGAATAACTATGGCTACACCTTC
-	TRBV5-1	TRBD1	TRBJ1-2	CASSYSPGTGNGYTF	TGCGCCAGCAGCTACAGTCCCGGGACAGGGAATGGCTACACCTTC
-	TRBV6-5	-	TRBJ2-7	CASSPGAGFSYEQYF	TGTGCCAGCAGCCCAGGGGCGGGATTCTCCTACGAGCAGTACTTC
few	TRBV29-1	-	TRBJ2-7	CSVTDFTSYEQYF	TGCAGCGTCACGGACTTCACGTCCTACGAGCAGTACTTC